A single sample gave rise to the 16 T cell receptor beta chains below, sequenced in a study of T cell responses to AZD1222 COVID-19 vaccine. The assay was immunoSEQ multiplex PCR, and TCRdb's table has in-frame clones only and misses some. The sample comprises over 65,000 clones, roughly 90% of which are singletons, and 6.9% rests with the top ten. The specimen comprised peripheral blood, sampled 28 days after the second AZD1222 dose. The receptors here all came from an adult who received the AZD1222 COVID-19 vaccine.

The CDR3 DNA reads TGTGCCAGCAGCTTGGGAGGGGGCCCAAACACTGAAGCTTTCTTT. Amino acids: CASSLGGGPNTEAFF. The chain has TRBV5-4 and TRBJ1-1; 7 nucleotides align to TRBD1. The CDR3 contains 15 residues. V shed 0 bases and J 2 bases; nucleotides not matched to a gene: 4. From germline, CDR1 is SGHNT and CDR2 YYREEE (reference sequence).

The chain links TRBV10-3 to TRBJ1-1; 8 nucleotides line up with TRBD1. The CDR3 covers 12 residues. Trimming took 8 bases from V and 8 from J; bases not matched to a gene: 7. CDR1 and CDR2 from the germline V gene are ENHRY and SYGVKD. CDR3: CAIARQGQEAFF. In nucleotides, the CDR3 is TGTGCCATCGCGAGACAGGGGCAGGAAGCTTTCTTT.

The V call is TRBV11-2, the J call TRBJ2-7, with TRBD1 identical over 7 bases. Looked up from germline, CDR1 is SGHAT and CDR2 is FQNNGV. CDR3 length: 15 amino acids. With V trimmed by 1 base and J by 7 bases, 10 bases remained unmatched. The CDR3 is CASSLAGQPSGEQYF. The CDR3 DNA reads as TGTGCCAGCAGCTTAGCGGGACAGCCATCGGGGGAGCAGTACTTC.

This clone was seen just once. The V gene is TRBV6-5, the J gene TRBJ2-1; TRBD1 might be the D (5 bases). Between the trimmed V and J ends, which lost 5 bases and 4 bases, there was a span of 9 bases. Per the germline V gene, CDR1 is MNHEY and CDR2 is SVGAGI. The CDR3 sequence is 13 residues long. CDR3 loop: CASSPGAYNEQFF. CDR3 nucleotides: TGTGCCAGCAGTCCTGGGGCGTACAATGAGCAGTTCTTC.

This clone was found once. V gene TRBV27 combines with J gene TRBJ2-7; weak D call: TRBD1 (5 bases). Trimming cost V 2 bases and J 0 bases, with 11 bases left between them. The CDR3 loop spans 15 amino acids. CDR1 is MNHEY, CDR2 SMNVEV, per germline (reference sequence). The CDR3 reads CASSLRGASSYEQYF. In nucleotides, the CDR3 is TGTGCCAGCAGTTTAAGGGGCGCCAGCTCCTACGAGCAGTACTTC.

The genes are TRBV7-9 and TRBJ1-6, with TRBD1 matching over 10 bases. V trimming: 5 bases; J trimming: 7 bases; junction bases outside the gene matches: 8. The germline gives CDR1 SEHNR, CDR2 FQNEAQ (reference sequence). This CDR3 spans 16 amino acids. The CDR3 spells CASSARDRGTNSPLHF. As DNA, the CDR3 is TGTGCCAGCAGCGCCCGGGACAGGGGTACCAATTCACCCCTCCACTTT.

V and J are TRBV10-2 and TRBJ1-2, with TRBD1 as a possible D gene (6 bases). V was trimmed by 5 bases and J by 3 bases, leaving 13 bases between them. This CDR3 has 14 amino acids. Germline CDR1 WSHSY, CDR2 SAAADI. CDR3 in amino acids: CASSRDTIHYGYTF. CDR3 DNA: TGCGCCAGCAGTCGGGACACCATTCACTATGGCTACACCTTC.

This sequence joins TRBV15 and TRBJ2-7, with 8 positions matching TRBD2. V gave up 5 bases and J gave up 6 bases; unmatched junction bases: 6. CDR3 length equals 13 residues. Germline V gene data show CDR1 as LNHNV and CDR2 as YYDKDF (reference sequence). The CDR3 DNA reads as TGTGCCACCAGCGGGGGACTAGGAGGCGAGCAGTACTTC. Translated: CATSGGLGGEQYF. Using reference TRBV15 and TRBJ2-7 for the parts outside the CDR3, the full variable domain is DAMVIQNPRYQVTQFGKPVTLSCSQTLNHNVMYWYQQKSSQAPKLLFHYYDKDFNNEADTPDNFQSRRPNTSFCFLDIRSPGLGDTAMYLCATSGGLGGEQYFGPGTRLTVT.

As DNA, the CDR3 is TGTGCCAGTAGTGTGGACAGGGGCCGTTACGGCTACACCTTC. As protein: CASSVDRGRYGYTF. The chain is built from TRBV19 and TRBJ1-2, with 9 nucleotides matching TRBD1. Germline V gene data show CDR1 as LNHDA and CDR2 as SQIVND (reference sequence). The CDR3 has 14 residues. Germline trimming cut 5 bases from V and 8 bases from J; bases unmatched to any gene: 9. Using reference TRBV19 and TRBJ1-2 for the parts outside the CDR3, the full variable domain is DGGITQSPKYLFRKEGQNVTLSCEQNLNHDAMYWYRQDPGQGLRLIYYSQIVNDFQKGDIAEGYSVSREKKESFPLTVTSAQKNPTAFYLCASSVDRGRYGYTFGSGTRLTVV.

The J gene is TRBJ1-6, the V gene TRBV7-6; D is unresolved. Germline V gene sequence: CDR1 SGHVS, CDR2 FNYEAQ. This CDR3 spans 17 amino acids. The V gene lost 2 bases and the J gene lost 0 bases, with 11 bases spanning the gap. CDR3 bases: TGTGCCAGCAGCTTAACGGGCCCTCTCTCCTATAATTCACCCCTCCACTTT. Translating gives CASSLTGPLSYNSPLHF.

The J gene is TRBJ2-5, the V gene TRBV7-8; D unclear. This CDR3 is built from 14 residues. In germline, CDR1 is SGHVS, CDR2 FQNEAQ. The germline V and J ends were trimmed by 5 bases and 1 base, with 11 bases remaining between them. The CDR3 spells CASSPRLIQETQYF. The DNA for the CDR3 is TGTGCCAGCAGCCCCCGCCTAATCCAAGAGACCCAGTACTTC. Variable domain in full (rest from reference TRBV7-8 and TRBJ2-5): GAGVSQSPRYKVAKRGQDVALRCDPISGHVSLFWYQQALGQGPEFLTYFQNEAQLDKSGLPSDRFFAERPEGSVSTLKIQRTQQEDSAVYLCASSPRLIQETQYFGPGTRLLVL.

This sequence joins TRBV3-1 (or the pseudogene TRBV3-2) and TRBJ2-3; the D gene could be TRBD1 or TRBD2 (6 bases each). Trimming left V 3 bases short and J 0 bases short, with 19 bases between. The CDR3 is 18 amino acids. Per the germline V gene, CDR1 is LGHDT and CDR2 is YNNKEL (reference sequence). CDR3 amino acids: CASSQGAVSSGSTDTQYF. As DNA, the CDR3 is TGTGCCAGCAGCCAGGGGGCAGTTAGTAGCGGAAGCACAGATACGCAGTATTTT.

V is TRBV6-4 and J is TRBJ2-2, with D possibly TRBD2 on 6 matching bases. The V gene's germline CDR1 is MRHNA and CDR2 SNTAGT. V was clipped by 6 bases and J by 3 bases, with 14 bases between them. The CDR3 spans 15 residues. DNA of the CDR3: TGTGCCAGCAGCCCCGGGACTTCCGACACCGGGGAGCTGTTTTTT. Encoded protein: CASSPGTSDTGELFF.

V and J are TRBV27 and TRBJ1-1; 8 bases align to TRBD1. V dropped 4 bases and J dropped 2; count of bases not matched to a gene: 9. This CDR3 is 16 amino acids long. The V gene's germline CDR1 is MNHEY and CDR2 SMNVEV (reference sequence). The CDR3 loop reads CASSSTGAVINTEAFF. DNA for the CDR3: TGTGCCAGCAGTTCGACAGGGGCGGTTATAAACACTGAAGCTTTCTTT.

The V call is TRBV19, the J call TRBJ2-1, with 12 bases lining up with TRBD2. V lost 9 bases, J lost 10 bases, and 7 bases stayed unmatched. The CDR3 is 13 residues long. Germline V gene data show CDR1 as LNHDA and CDR2 as SQIVND (reference sequence). CDR3 bases: TGTGCCAGCTCCGGGACTAGCGGGTGGGAGCAGTTCTTC. Translation: CASSGTSGWEQFF.

Concerning this clone itself: The same CDR3 is also encoded by other DNA sequences in this sample. This chain joins TRBV2 and TRBJ1-2; no definite D call. Trimming took off 4 bases at V and 3 bases at J, with 3 bases between the two ends. The CDR3 contains 11 residues. From germline, CDR1 is SNHLY and CDR2 FYNNEI. The CDR3 region is CASSGHYGYTF. The CDR3 DNA reads as TGTGCCAGCAGTGGACACTATGGCTACACCTTC.